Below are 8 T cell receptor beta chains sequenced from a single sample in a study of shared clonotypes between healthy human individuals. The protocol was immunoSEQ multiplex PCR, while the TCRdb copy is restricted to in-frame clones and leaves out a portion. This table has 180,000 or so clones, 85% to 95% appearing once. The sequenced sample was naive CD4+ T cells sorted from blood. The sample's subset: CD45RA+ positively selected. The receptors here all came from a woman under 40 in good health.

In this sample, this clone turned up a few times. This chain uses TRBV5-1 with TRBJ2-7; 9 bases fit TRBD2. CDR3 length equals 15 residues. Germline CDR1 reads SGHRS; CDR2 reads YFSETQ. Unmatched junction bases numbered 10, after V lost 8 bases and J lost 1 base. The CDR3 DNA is TGCGCCAGTAGAATAGCGGGAGCAAAATCCTACGAGCAGTACTTC. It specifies CASRIAGAKSYEQYF.

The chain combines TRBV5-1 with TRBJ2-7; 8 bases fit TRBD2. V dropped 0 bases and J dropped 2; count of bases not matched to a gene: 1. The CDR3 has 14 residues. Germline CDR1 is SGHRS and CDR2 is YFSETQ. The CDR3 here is CASSLAAGAYEQYF. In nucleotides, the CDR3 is TGCGCCAGCAGCTTGGCAGCGGGAGCCTACGAGCAGTACTTC.

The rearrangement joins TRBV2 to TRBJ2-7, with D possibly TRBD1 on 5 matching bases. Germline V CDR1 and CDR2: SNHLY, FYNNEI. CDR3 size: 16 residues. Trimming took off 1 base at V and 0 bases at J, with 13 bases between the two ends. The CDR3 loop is CASSEGGQPSSYEQYF. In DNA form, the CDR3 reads TGTGCCAGCAGTGAAGGGGGCCAACCTAGCTCCTACGAGCAGTACTTC.

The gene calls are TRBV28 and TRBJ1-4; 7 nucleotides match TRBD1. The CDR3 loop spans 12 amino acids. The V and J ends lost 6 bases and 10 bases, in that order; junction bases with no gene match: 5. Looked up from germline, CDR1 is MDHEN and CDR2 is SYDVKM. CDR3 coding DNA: TGTGCCAGCAGCACAGGGGTCGGAAAACTGTTTTTT. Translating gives CASSTGVGKLFF.

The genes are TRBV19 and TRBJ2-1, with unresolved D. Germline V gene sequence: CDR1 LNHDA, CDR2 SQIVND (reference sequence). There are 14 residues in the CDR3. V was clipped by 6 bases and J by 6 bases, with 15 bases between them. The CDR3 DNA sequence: TGTGCCAGTAGACCTCGGGTGGGGATCAATGAGCAGTTCTTC. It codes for CASRPRVGINEQFF.

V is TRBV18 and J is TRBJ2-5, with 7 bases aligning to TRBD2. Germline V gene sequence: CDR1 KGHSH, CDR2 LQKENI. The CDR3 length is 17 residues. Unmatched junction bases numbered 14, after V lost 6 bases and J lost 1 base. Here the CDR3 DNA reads TGTGCCAGCTCGCCTCCTTCGGGGACTATCGGCCAAGAGACCCAGTACTTC. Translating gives CASSPPSGTIGQETQYF.

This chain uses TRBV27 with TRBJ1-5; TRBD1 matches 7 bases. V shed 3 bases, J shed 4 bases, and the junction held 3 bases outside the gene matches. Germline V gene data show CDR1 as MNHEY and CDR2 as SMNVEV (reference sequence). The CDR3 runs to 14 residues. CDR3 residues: CASSFVGQNQPQHF. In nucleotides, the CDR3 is TGTGCCAGCAGTTTCGTGGGACAGAATCAGCCCCAGCATTTT.

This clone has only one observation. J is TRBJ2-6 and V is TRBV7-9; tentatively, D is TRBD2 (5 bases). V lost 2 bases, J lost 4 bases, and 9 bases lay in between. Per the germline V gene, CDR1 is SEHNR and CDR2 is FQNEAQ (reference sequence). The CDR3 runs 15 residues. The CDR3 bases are TGTGCCAGCAGCTTAACGGGGAACGGGGCCAACGTCCTGACTTTC. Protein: CASSLTGNGANVLTF.